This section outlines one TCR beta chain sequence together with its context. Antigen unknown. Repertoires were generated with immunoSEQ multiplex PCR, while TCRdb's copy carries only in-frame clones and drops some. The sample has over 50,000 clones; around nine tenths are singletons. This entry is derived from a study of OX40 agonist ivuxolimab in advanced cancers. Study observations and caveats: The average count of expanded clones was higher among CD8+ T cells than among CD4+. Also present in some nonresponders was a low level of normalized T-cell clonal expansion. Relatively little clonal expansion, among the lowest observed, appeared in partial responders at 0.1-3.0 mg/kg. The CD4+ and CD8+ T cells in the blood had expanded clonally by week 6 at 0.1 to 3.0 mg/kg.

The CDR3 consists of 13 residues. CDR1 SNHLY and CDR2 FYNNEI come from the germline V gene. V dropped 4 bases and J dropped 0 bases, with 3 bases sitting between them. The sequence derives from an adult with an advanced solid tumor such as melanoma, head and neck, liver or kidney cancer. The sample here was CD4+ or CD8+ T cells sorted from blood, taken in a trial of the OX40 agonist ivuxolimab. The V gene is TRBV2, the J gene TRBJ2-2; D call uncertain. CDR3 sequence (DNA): TGTGCCAGCAGTGTCTCGAACACCGGGGAGCTGTTTTTT. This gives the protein CASSVSNTGELFF. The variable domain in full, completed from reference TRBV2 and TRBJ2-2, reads EPEVTQTPSHQVTQMGQEVILRCVPISNHLYFYWYRQILGQKVEFLVSFYNNEISEKSEIFDDQFSVERPDGSNFTLKIRSTKLEDSAMYFCASSVSNTGELFFGEGSRLTVL.